The present TCR beta chain was sequenced within a study of CD8 T cells in Susac syndrome. Overall study findings and caveats: Susac-specific public clones found in total CD8+ repertoires numbered 15 to 20, and those in CD8+ TEMRA repertoires numbered about 5.

Blood CD8+ and CD4+ T cells underwent high-throughput TCR beta sequencing. As for this clonotype: The target antigen is unknown.

RNA was extracted with the RNeasy kit, and a quantity of roughly 0.45 to 1 ug was reverse transcribed using random hexamers. TCRdb ran MiXCR on the immunoSEQ multiplex PCR reads and lists one entry per CDR3 protein. The table has under 110,000 distinct CDR3 sequences, approximately 93% seen once. The sample was CD8+ T cells from PBMCs. The sequence came from a human donor with Susac syndrome.

The chain's CDR3 is CASSYSPTRDPTYEQYF. CDR3 nucleotide sequence: TGTGCCAGCAGTTACTCTCCTACCCGGGACCCAACCTACGAGCAGTACTTC. The chain couples TRBV6-2 or TRBV6-3 to TRBJ2-7; D is perhaps TRBD1 or TRBD2 (5 bases each). The CDR3 is 17 amino acids. V was trimmed by 0 bases and J by 2 bases, leaving 17 bases between them. Germline V gives CDR1 MNHEY, CDR2 SVGEGT.